This TCR beta chain was sequenced for a study of shared clonotypes between healthy human individuals. Across the whole study: Three plates each covered CD4 naive and memory; CD8 naive two, CD8 memory one. General observations from the study: Of the naive CD4 clonotypes, around 4.7% were shared across four donors. It was anticipated that sequencing depth would influence how many clonotypes donors shared.

Repertoires were generated with immunoSEQ multiplex PCR, while TCRdb's copy carries only in-frame clones and drops some. Found here are a few hundred thousand clones, around 67% of them singletons; the top ten hold approximately 10%. This clone was counted between two and nine times. The antigen is not known. At one end, the junction sequence differs from germline, possibly due to a read error. The CDR3 loop spans 13 amino acids. Germline values: CDR1 SGHVS, CDR2 FNYEAQ. Sequencing used memory CD4+ T cells sorted from blood. The subset here: CD45RA-negative fraction. The chain has TRBV7-6 and TRBJ2-7; the D gene is possibly TRBD2 (6 bases). The source is a man aged 25-45 years in good health. CDR3 in amino acids: CASSLLGGTPPNF. The CDR3 nucleotides read TGTGCCAGCAGCTTATTGGGCGGGACTCCGCCAAACTTC.